One T cell receptor beta chain is described in this entry. Its antigen remains unknown. The entry originates in a study of CD8 T cells in ankylosing spondylitis. Libraries of TCR beta came from quantitative 5'-RACE with molecular barcodes. TCRdb used MiXCR to reprocess the 5' RACE reads, holding one entry per CDR3 protein. The sample has fewer than 250,000 distinct CDR3 sequences; 10% are singletons. Germline CDR1 reads SEHNR; CDR2 reads FQNEAQ (reference sequence). The CDR3 is 14 amino acids. The V end lost 5 bases, the J end lost 8 bases, and 18 bases lay between the germline ends. Study-wide results and limits: Disease-linked clones were CD8+ and relatively rare in peripheral blood. The study looked at matched synovial fluid samples from ankylosing spondylitis patients. Disease-linked clones were reported to be significantly enriched there. Roughly eight highly homologous variants made up a TCR beta motif that seemed to typify ankylosing spondylitis blood.

Sequencing input: blood, either unsorted or a sorted T cell fraction (not recorded which). This chain joins TRBV7-9 and TRBJ1-2; D gene uncertain. The receptor was isolated from a male donor with ankylosing spondylitis or in good health (not recorded which). This CDR3 is CASSPSGRPRGYTF. The CDR3 DNA reads as TGTGCCAGCAGCCCATCAGGACGACCCAGGGGCTACACCTTC. The variable domain in full, with the rest retrieved from reference TRBV7-9 and TRBJ1-2, is DTGVSQNPRHKITKRGQNVTFRCDPISEHNRLYWYRQTLGQGPEFLTYFQNEAQLEKSRLLSDRFSAERPKGSFSTLEIQRTEQGDSAMYLCASSPSGRPRGYTFGSGTRLTVV.